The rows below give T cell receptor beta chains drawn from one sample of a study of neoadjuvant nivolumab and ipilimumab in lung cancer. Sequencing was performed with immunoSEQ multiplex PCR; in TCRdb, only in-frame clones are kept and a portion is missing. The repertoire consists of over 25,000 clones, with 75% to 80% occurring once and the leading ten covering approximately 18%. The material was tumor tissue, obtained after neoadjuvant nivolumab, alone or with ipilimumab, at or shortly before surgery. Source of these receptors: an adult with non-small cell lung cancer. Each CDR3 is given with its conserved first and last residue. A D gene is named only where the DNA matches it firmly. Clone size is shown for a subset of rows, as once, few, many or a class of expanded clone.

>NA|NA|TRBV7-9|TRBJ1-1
TGTGCCAGCAGCTCCTCCTCCGGGACACTTACTGAAGCTTTCTTT
CASSSSSGTLTEAFF
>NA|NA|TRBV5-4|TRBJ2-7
TGTGCCAGCAGCTTGGTCGGACACGGAACCTACGAGCAGTACTTC
CASSLVGHGTYEQYF
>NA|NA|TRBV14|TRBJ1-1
TGTGCCAGCAGCCAAGATCCCTTTGGAAACGAAGCTTTCTTT
CASSQDPFGNEAFF
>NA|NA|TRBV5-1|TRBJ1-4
TGCGCCAGCAGCTTGGGGGGAGAAAAACTGTTTTTT
CASSLGGEKLFF
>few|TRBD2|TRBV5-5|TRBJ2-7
TGTGCCAGCAGCTGGGGAGGGTCCTACGAGCAGTACTTC
CASSWGGSYEQYF
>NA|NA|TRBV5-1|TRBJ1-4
TGCGCCAGCAGCCTCCGGGCCGGTGAAAAACTGTTTTTT
CASSLRAGEKLFF
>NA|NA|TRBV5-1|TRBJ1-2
TGCGCCAGCAGCTTAGAGTCCCCTAACTATGGCTACACCTTC
CASSLESPNYGYTF
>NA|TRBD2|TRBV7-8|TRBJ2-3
TGTGCCAGCAGCAAAGGACTAGCGGGTCCCACAGATACGCAGTATTTT
CASSKGLAGPTDTQYF
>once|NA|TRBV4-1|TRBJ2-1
TGCGCCAGCAGCCAAGATCGGCGGGACTCCTACAATGAGCAGTTCTTC
CASSQDRRDSYNEQFF
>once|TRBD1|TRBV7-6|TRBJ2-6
TGTGCCAGCAGCTTAAGGGACAGTGTAGGGGGGGCCAACGTCCTGACTTTC
CASSLRDSVGGANVLTF
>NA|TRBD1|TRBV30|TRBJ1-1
TGTGCCTGGAGGAAGCAAGGGACAGGGCTCACTGAAGCTTTCTTT
CAWRKQGTGLTEAFF
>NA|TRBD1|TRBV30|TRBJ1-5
TGTGCCTGGAGCTTGGGACAGGGGGAAAAGCCCCAGCATTTT
CAWSLGQGEKPQHF
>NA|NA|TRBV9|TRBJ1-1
TGTGCCAGCAGCGTAGAGGCAGGCGGGAACACTGAAGCTTTCTTT
CASSVEAGGNTEAFF
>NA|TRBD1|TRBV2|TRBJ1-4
TGTGCCAGCAGGGCCGACAGGGGAAGTGAAAAACTGTTTTTT
CASRADRGSEKLFF
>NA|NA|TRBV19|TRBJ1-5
TGTGCCAGTAGTGGCACACAACAGGGAATAAATCAGCCCCAGCATTTT
CASSGTQQGINQPQHF
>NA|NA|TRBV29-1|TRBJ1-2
TGCAGCGTAGCTACGGGCCCCTCGTGGAGGTATGGCTACACCTTC
CSVATGPSWRYGYTF
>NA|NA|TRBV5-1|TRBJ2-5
TGCGCCAGCAGCTTGTCTCCGACTGATCAAGAGACCCAGTACTTC
CASSLSPTDQETQYF
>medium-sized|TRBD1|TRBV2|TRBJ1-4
TGTGCCAGCAGTGAAGCGCGTAACAGGGGGGAAAAACTGTTTTTT
CASSEARNRGEKLFF
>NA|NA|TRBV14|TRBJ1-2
TGTGCCATCGGGGAGGGAACCTATGGCTACACCTTC
CAIGEGTYGYTF
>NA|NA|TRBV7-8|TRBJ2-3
TGTGCCAGCAGCCCCAACACAGATACGCAGTATTTT
CASSPNTDTQYF
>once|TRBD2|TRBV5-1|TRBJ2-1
TGCGCCAGCAGCCCCGGGACTACCTTCTACAATGAGCAGTTCTTC
CASSPGTTFYNEQFF
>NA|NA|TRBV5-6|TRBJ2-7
TGTGCCAGCAGCCGATTCTACGAGCAGTACTTC
CASSRFYEQYF
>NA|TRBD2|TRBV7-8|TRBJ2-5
TGTGCCAGCAGCCCAGGGGGAGCGGGGGGCCCCCGGTACCAAGAGACCCAGTACTTC
CASSPGGAGGPRYQETQYF
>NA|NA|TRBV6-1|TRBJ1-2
TGTGCCATCAGTGATATATCTCCAGGGTCCCACTATGGCTACACCTTC
CAISDISPGSHYGYTF
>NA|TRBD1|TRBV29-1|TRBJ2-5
TGCAGCGTCGAGGGGACAGGGGGCGAATTGGAGACCCAGTACTTC
CSVEGTGGELETQYF
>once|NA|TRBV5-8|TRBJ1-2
TGTGCCAGCAGCACCAGGGGCGCTAACTATGGCTACACCTTC
CASSTRGANYGYTF
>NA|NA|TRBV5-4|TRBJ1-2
TGTGCCAGCAGCTTGGGAGGGGACGACTATGGCTACACCTTC
CASSLGGDDYGYTF